The sequence of this T cell receptor (beta chain) was determined in a study of T cell responses to AZD1222 COVID-19 vaccine. V was pared by 4 bases and J by 0 bases, with 7 bases of the junction left unmatched. Germline CDR1 is SGHKS and CDR2 is YYEKEE (reference sequence). This CDR3 contains 16 residues. Sequenced by immunoSEQ multiplex PCR; TCRdb stores in-frame clones only, minus some. The sample has 130,000 to 150,000 clones; about nine tenths are singletons. The sample holds one count of this clone. J is TRBJ1-3 and V is TRBV5-5; 7 nucleotides align to TRBD1. Sequences were derived from peripheral blood, sampled on day 0 of AZD1222 vaccination. The source of this sequence is an adult in good health. CDR3: CASSLGQSSSGNTIYF. The CDR3 DNA sequence: TGTGCCAGCAGCCTGGGACAGTCGAGCTCTGGAAACACCATATATTTT.